Presented here are 21 T cell receptor beta chains from one specimen sequenced in a study of shared clonotypes between healthy human individuals (dated by TCRdb to 2020 to 2021). For the CD8 naive samples, CD45RO-negative cells were positively selected for CCR7, yielding a CD45RA+CCR7+ population from which TemRA cells were excluded. Library preparation was by the immunoSEQ multiplex PCR assay. In TCRdb, the immuneACCESS table is reduced to in-frame sequences with V and J assigned. These tables do not hold every clone; where another copy was compared, an unresolved V gene accounts for under half, and the others remain unexplained. This sample comprises roughly 2 million clones, approximately 94% of them detected only once. The top ten constitute approximately 1.2% of the sample. Sequences were obtained from naive CD8+ T cells sorted from blood. In light of the paper, this sample's cell subset or site label describes: CD45RA+CCR7+. The receptors shown here come from a young man in good health.

This chain uses TRBV14 with TRBJ1-6; D remains unclear. The germline V gene encodes CDR1 SGHDN and CDR2 FVKESK. This CDR3 comprises 17 residues. V was trimmed by 3 bases and J by 6 bases, leaving 18 bases between them. The CDR3 nucleotides read TGTGCCAGCAGCCAGGAGGACGGCGTCCTGGGTAATTCACCCCTCCACTTT. It translates to CASSQEDGVLGNSPLHF.

The chain employs TRBV5-1 and TRBJ2-7; 11 bases agree with TRBD2. This CDR3 has 16 amino acids. Germline V gene lookup returns CDR1 SGHRS and CDR2 YFSETQ. Trimming cost V 4 bases and J 0 bases; bases outside gene matches: 6. CDR3: CASSMGTSGYSYEQYF. The CDR3, as DNA: TGCGCCAGCAGCATGGGGACTAGCGGTTACTCCTACGAGCAGTACTTC.

In the case of this clone: The same CDR3 also results from other DNA sequences found in this sample. V is TRBV5-6 and J is TRBJ2-7, with unresolved D. V was cut by 0 bases and J by 6 bases, with 7 bases left in between. The CDR3 length is 12 residues. Germline loops: CDR1 SGHDT, CDR2 YYEEEE. The CDR3 is CASSLAWGEQYF. The CDR3 DNA reads TGTGCCAGCAGCTTGGCGTGGGGCGAGCAGTACTTC.

The CDR3 DNA reads as TGTGCCAGCAGCTTAGGGAACCCGTCCTACAATGAGCAGTTCTTC. Amino acids: CASSLGNPSYNEQFF. The chain joins TRBV11-2 to TRBJ2-1; D remains ambiguous. Germline values: CDR1 SGHAT, CDR2 FQNNGV. V was shortened by 1 base and J by 1 base, with 8 bases between the two germline ends. The CDR3 extends over 15 amino acids. The full variable domain, rest sourced from reference TRBV11-2 and TRBJ2-1, is EAGVAQSPRYKIIEKRQSVAFWCNPISGHATLYWYQQILGQGPKLLIQFQNNGVVDDSQLPKDRFSAERLKGVDSTLKIQPAKLEDSAVYLCASSLGNPSYNEQFFGPGTRLTVL.

This clone was seen a few times. The chain joins TRBV27 to TRBJ1-4, with 7 bases aligning to TRBD1. CDR3 length equals 14 residues. V trimming: 4 bases; J trimming: 6 bases; junction bases outside the gene matches: 5. CDR1 is MNHEY and CDR2 is SMNVEV in the germline V gene (reference sequence). CDR3 sequence: CASSSEGADEKLFF. The CDR3 DNA reads TGTGCCAGCAGTTCAGAGGGGGCCGATGAAAAACTGTTTTTT.

Regarding this clone: The same CDR3 is also encoded by other DNA sequences in this sample. The chain carries TRBV28 and TRBJ2-7, with D hard to call. Deletions cut 3 bases from V and 3 bases from J, with 9 bases between. This CDR3 contains 13 residues. Germline values: CDR1 MDHEN, CDR2 SYDVKM. This chain's CDR3 is CASSLGRIYEQYF. As DNA, the CDR3 is TGTGCCAGCAGTTTGGGCAGGATCTACGAGCAGTACTTC.

This sequence joins TRBV4-3 and TRBJ2-1, with D possibly called TRBD1 or TRBD2 (6 bases each). V dropped 1 base and J dropped 4 bases, with 17 bases sitting between them. This CDR3 comprises 17 residues. Germline assignment: CDR1 LGHNA and CDR2 YSLEER. The CDR3 DNA reads as TGCGCCAGCAGCCAAGGGGTGGGGGGCCCTTTTTACAATGAGCAGTTCTTC. Amino acid sequence: CASSQGVGGPFYNEQFF.

The chain joins TRBV6-1 to TRBJ2-3, with no clear D. The ends were cut back, 4 bases at V and 12 bases at J, with 2 bases in the middle. CDR3 size: 8 residues. Germline V gene lookup returns CDR1 MNHNS and CDR2 SASEGT. The CDR3 DNA is TGTGCCAGCAGTGGTCAGTATTTT. Its protein is CASSGQYF.

CDR3 nucleotides: TGTGCCAGCAGTTTGAGGGCTAGCGGGGGTCTCTACGAGCAGTACTTC. Protein: CASSLRASGGLYEQYF. The gene calls are TRBV28 and TRBJ2-7; 10 bases match TRBD2. Germline assignment: CDR1 MDHEN and CDR2 SYDVKM. V lost 3 bases to trimming and J lost 3 bases; unmatched junction nucleotides: 8. This CDR3 contains 16 residues.

This clone occurred once. The chain uses TRBV28 and TRBJ1-1, with D possibly being TRBD1 (6 bases). V lost 7 bases and J lost 2, with 11 bases in between. Germline lookup yields CDR1 MDHEN and CDR2 SYDVKM. CDR3 length equals 13 residues. The CDR3 region has the DNA TGTGCCAGCATGGACAGCTTAAACACTGAAGCTTTCTTT. Translated, it gives CASMDSLNTEAFF.

This chain uses TRBV30 with TRBJ2-3; 12 bases fit TRBD2. V gave up 3 bases and J gave up 2 bases; unmatched junction bases: 6. The CDR3 loop spans 16 amino acids. Germline CDR1 and CDR2: GTSNPN and SVGIG (reference sequence). Written as DNA, the CDR3 is TGTGCCTGGAGACTAGCGGGAGGCGGGAACACAGATACGCAGTATTTT. It specifies CAWRLAGGGNTDTQYF.

The chain employs TRBV10-2 and TRBJ1-4; 8 nucleotides line up with TRBD1. CDR1 is WSHSY, CDR2 SAAADI, per germline. This CDR3 has 16 amino acids. The V gene end was trimmed by 4 bases and the J gene end by 5 bases; junction bases not matched to a gene: 9. The CDR3 sequence: CASSAGGEGTNEKLFF. The CDR3 nucleotides are TGCGCCAGCAGTGCAGGGGGCGAGGGAACGAATGAAAAACTGTTTTTT.

V gene TRBV18 combines with J gene TRBJ2-3, with D hard to call. The CDR3 has 15 amino acids. Germline assignment: CDR1 KGHSH and CDR2 LQKENI. The V and J ends lost 2 bases and 0 bases respectively, with 9 bases between them. DNA for the CDR3: TGTGCCAGCTCACCAGGGTCAGGAAGCACAGATACGCAGTATTTT. It yields the protein CASSPGSGSTDTQYF.

The chain combines TRBV7-2 with TRBJ1-1, with a tentative D call TRBD1 (5 bases). This CDR3 comprises 15 residues. The germline V gene encodes CDR1 SGHTA and CDR2 FQGNSA. V shed 1 base and J shed 1 base, with 10 bases lying between them. The CDR3 region is CASSLVTGENTEAFF. The CDR3 DNA is TGTGCCAGCAGCTTAGTTACAGGTGAGAACACTGAAGCTTTCTTT.

Comments on this clone: The sample contains more than one DNA sequence encoding this CDR3. This chain uses TRBV7-2 with TRBJ2-7; D is unclear. This CDR3 is 12 amino acids long. Trimming cost V 1 base and J 2 bases, with 3 bases left between them. Germline V CDR1 and CDR2: SGHTA, FQGNSA. CDR3 DNA: TGTGCCAGCAGCTTAGTTCCCTACGAGCAGTACTTC. This codes for CASSLVPYEQYF. The whole variable domain, remainder taken from reference TRBV7-2 and TRBJ2-7, is GAGVSQSPSNKVTEKGKDVELRCDPISGHTALYWYRQSLGQGLEFLIYFQGNSAPDKSGLPSDRFSAERTGGSVSTLTIQRTQQEDSAVYLCASSLVPYEQYFGPGTRLTVT.

This clone was counted a single time. The chain has TRBV10-1 and TRBJ2-7; D unclear. The germline V and J ends were trimmed by 4 bases and 6 bases, with 19 bases remaining between them. This CDR3 spans 15 amino acids. CDR1 WNHNN and CDR2 SYGVQD come from the germline V gene (reference sequence). The CDR3 DNA reads as TGCGCCAGCAGTGGACCCAGTAATTGGGTCGGCGAGCAGTACTTC. It translates to CASSGPSNWVGEQYF.

This clone showed up just once. The V and J genes are TRBV28 and TRBJ2-7; D may be TRBD1 or TRBD2 (5 bases each). This CDR3 comprises 18 residues. Germline CDR1 reads MDHEN; CDR2 reads SYDVKM. Trimming took off 5 bases at V and 2 bases at J, with 25 bases between the two ends. The DNA for the CDR3 is TGTGCCAGCAGTGACCCTTATGGGGGAGTTTTTATCACCTACGAGCAGTACTTC. Its translation: CASSDPYGGVFITYEQYF. The whole variable domain, filled in from reference TRBV28 and TRBJ2-7, reads DVKVTQSSRYLVKRTGEKVFLECVQDMDHENMFWYRQDPGLGLRLIYFSYDVKMKEKGDIPEGYSVSREKKERFSLILESASTNQTSMYLCASSDPYGGVFITYEQYFGPGTRLTVT.

The chain carries TRBV25-1 and TRBJ2-5, with a possible D match to TRBD2 (6 bases). CDR3 length equals 11 residues. The ends were cut back, 6 bases at V and 7 bases at J, with 9 bases in the middle. Germline loops: CDR1 MGHDK, CDR2 SYGVNS. CDR3 DNA sequence: TGTGCCAGCAGCCCCGGGGGGACCCAGTACTTC. Protein product: CASSPGGTQYF.

The chain uses TRBV5-4 and TRBJ2-5; 13 nucleotides line up with TRBD2. V shed 4 bases and J 4 bases; nucleotides not matched to a gene: 4. This CDR3 has 15 residues. Germline loops: CDR1 SGHNT, CDR2 YYREEE (reference sequence). CDR3: CASSARLAGGETQYF. CDR3 nucleotides: TGTGCCAGCAGCGCCCGACTAGCGGGAGGAGAGACCCAGTACTTC.

This chain links TRBV7-3 with TRBJ2-2; the D is unclear. Germline V gene data show CDR1 as SGHTA and CDR2 as FQGTGA. The CDR3 contains 12 residues. V was pared by 5 bases and J by 7 bases, with 8 bases between. The CDR3 coding sequence is TGTGCCAGCAGCCGTCTGGGCGGGGAGCTGTTTTTT. It codes for CASSRLGGELFF.

The chain joins TRBV19 to TRBJ1-2; 10 bases are shared with TRBD1. The germline gives CDR1 LNHDA, CDR2 SQIVND (reference sequence). Trimming removed 9 bases from V and 3 bases from J; junction bases left unmatched: 4. The CDR3 has 13 residues. The CDR3 DNA follows: TGTGCCAGCAGACAGGGGGCGGACTATGGCTACACCTTC. Encoded protein: CASRQGADYGYTF.